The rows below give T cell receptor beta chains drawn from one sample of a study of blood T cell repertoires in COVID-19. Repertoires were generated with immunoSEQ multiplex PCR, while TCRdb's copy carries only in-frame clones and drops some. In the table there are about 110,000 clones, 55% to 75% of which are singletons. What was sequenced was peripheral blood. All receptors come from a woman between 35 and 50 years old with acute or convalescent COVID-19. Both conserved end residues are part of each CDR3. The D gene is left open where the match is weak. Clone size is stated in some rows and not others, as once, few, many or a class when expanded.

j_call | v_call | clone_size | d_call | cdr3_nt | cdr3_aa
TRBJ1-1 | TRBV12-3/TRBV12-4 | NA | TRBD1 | TGTGCCAGCAGAGCAACAGGGGGCACTGAAGCTTTCTTT | CASRATGGTEAFF
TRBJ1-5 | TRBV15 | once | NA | TGTGCCACCAGTGGATGGGACACCGTTAGCAATCAGCCCCAGCATTTT | CATSGWDTVSNQPQHF
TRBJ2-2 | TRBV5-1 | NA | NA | TGCGCCAGCAGAACAGGGACCGGGGAGCTGTTTTTT | CASRTGTGELFF
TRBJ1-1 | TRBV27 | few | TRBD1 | TGTGCCAGCAGGGCCTCAGGGGGCATAAACACTGAAGCTTTCTTT | CASRASGGINTEAFF
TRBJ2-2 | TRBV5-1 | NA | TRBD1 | TGCGCCAGCAGACCGACAGGGACCGGGGAGCTGTTTTTT | CASRPTGTGELFF
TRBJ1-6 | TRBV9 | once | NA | TGTGCCAGCAGCGCAAGTGGGGCCACAAATTCACCCCTCCACTTT | CASSASGATNSPLHF
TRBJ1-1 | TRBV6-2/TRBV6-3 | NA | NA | TGTGCCAGCAGTTACTCGGACAGTCATAAAGCTTTCTTT | CASSYSDSHKAFF
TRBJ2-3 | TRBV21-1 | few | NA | TGTGCCAGCAGCAACAGGGGGCAAAGAACAGATACGCAGTATTTT | CASSNRGQRTDTQYF
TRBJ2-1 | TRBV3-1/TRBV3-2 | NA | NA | TGTGCCAGCAGCCACCTAAGGTCCCTAGACTTGTACAATGAGCAGTTCTTC | CASSHLRSLDLYNEQFF
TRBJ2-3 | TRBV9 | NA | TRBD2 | TGTGCCAGCAGCTCATTAGCGGGGGGCAGCACAGATACGCAGTATTTT | CASSSLAGGSTDTQYF
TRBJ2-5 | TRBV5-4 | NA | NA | TGTGCCAGCAGCTTGGCTTCGGTCGAAGAGACCCAGTACTTC | CASSLASVEETQYF
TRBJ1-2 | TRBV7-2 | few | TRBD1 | TGTGCCAGCAGTTCCGGGACAGGCAATGGCTACACCTTC | CASSSGTGNGYTF
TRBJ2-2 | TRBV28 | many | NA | TGTGCCAGCAGACGGGGGAGCACCGGGGAGCTGTTTTTT | CASRRGSTGELFF
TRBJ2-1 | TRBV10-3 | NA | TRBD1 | TGTGCCATCAGTGAGTCGGGGACAGACTACAATGAGCAGTTCTTC | CAISESGTDYNEQFF
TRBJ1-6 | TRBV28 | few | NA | TGTGCCAGCAGTTCCCAGATACCCCTCCACTTT | CASSSQIPLHF
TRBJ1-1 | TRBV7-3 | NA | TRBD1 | TGTGCCAGTCTTTCGGACAGGGCGAACACTGAAGCTTTCTTT | CASLSDRANTEAFF
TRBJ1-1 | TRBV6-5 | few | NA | TGTGCCAGCAGGTCCTGGACAGTGGGCACTGAAGCTTTCTTT | CASRSWTVGTEAFF
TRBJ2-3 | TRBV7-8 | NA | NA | TGTGCCAGCAGCTTAGTAGGGGGACCAGATACGCAGTATTTT | CASSLVGGPDTQYF
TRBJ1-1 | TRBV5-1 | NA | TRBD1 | TGCGCCAGCAGCTTGGGGACAGGGGGCACTGAAGCTTTCTTT | CASSLGTGGTEAFF
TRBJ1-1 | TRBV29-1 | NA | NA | TGCAGCGCTGCACAGGCATTAAACACTGAAGCTTTCTTT | CSAAQALNTEAFF
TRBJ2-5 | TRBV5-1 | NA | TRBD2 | TGCGCCAGCAGCTTGAGAATAGCGGGGGGGCAAGAGACCCAGTACTTC | CASSLRIAGGQETQYF
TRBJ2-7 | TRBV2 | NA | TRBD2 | TGTGCCAGCAGGACTAGCGGGGGGACCTACGAGCAGTACTTC | CASRTSGGTYEQYF
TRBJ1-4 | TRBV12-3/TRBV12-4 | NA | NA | TGTGCCAGCAGTTTTGGGCTGGAGGCAAAACTGTTTTTT | CASSFGLEAKLFF
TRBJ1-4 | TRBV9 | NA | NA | TGTGCCAGCAGCGCCGCCACGGGTGGTGAAAAACTGTTTTTT | CASSAATGGEKLFF
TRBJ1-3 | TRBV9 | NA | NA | TGTGCCAGCAGCCCGCGACTAGAACTTGGAAACACCATATATTTT | CASSPRLELGNTIYF
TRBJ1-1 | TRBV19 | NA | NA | TGTGCCAGTCGAGGGGGTTGGACATCTAACACTGAAGCTTTCTTT | CASRGGWTSNTEAFF
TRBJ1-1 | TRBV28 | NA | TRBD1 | TGTGCCAGCAACCCGGACAGGGCCACTGAAGCTTTCTTT | CASNPDRATEAFF
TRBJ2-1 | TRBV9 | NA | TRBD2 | TGTGCCAGCAGCGTAGCCCCTTCGGGGGGGGGAGCGGGCGATGAGCAGTTCTTC | CASSVAPSGGGAGDEQFF
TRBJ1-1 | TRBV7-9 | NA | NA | TGTGCCAGCAGCTTTCGGGACACTGAAGCTTTCTTT | CASSFRDTEAFF
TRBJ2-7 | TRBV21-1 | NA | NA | TGTGCCAGCAGCAAAGGTGGTAGTGGGACAGCAAACCCCTTGACCTCCTACGAGCAGTACTTC | CASSKGGSGTANPLTSYEQYF
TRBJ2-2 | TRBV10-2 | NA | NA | TGCGCCAGCAGTAACAGGGCGAACACCGGGGAGCTGTTTTTT | CASSNRANTGELFF
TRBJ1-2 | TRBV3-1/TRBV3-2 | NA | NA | TGTGCCAGCAGCCAAGAGGTACAGCCACCATACACCTTC | CASSQEVQPPYTF
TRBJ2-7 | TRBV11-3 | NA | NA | TGTGCCAGCAGCTTAGAGGACAACCACTCCGCCTACGAGCAGTACTTC | CASSLEDNHSAYEQYF
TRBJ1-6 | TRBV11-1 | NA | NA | TGTGCCAGCAGCTTAGCAGGGAGCGAATCACCCCTCCACTTT | CASSLAGSESPLHF
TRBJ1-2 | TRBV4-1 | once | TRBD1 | TGCGCCAGCAGCCAAGATCAAGGGACAGTACGCGGCTACACCTTC | CASSQDQGTVRGYTF
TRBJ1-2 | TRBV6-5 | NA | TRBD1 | TGTGCCAGCAGCACAGGGGCGTATGGCTACACCTTC | CASSTGAYGYTF
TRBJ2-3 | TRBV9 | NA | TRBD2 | TGTGCCAGCAGCGTAGACGCGGGGGGCTACACAGATACGCAGTATTTT | CASSVDAGGYTDTQYF
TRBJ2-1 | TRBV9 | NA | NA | TGTGCCAGCAGCGTAGAGTCGGGGGGCTATGAGCAGTTCTTC | CASSVESGGYEQFF
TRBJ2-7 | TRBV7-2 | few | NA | TGTGCCAGCAGCTTAGTATTCTCCTACGAGCAGTACTTC | CASSLVFSYEQYF
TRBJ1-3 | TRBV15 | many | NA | TGTGCCACCAGCCGCGGGGGAGCTGGAAACACCATATATTTT | CATSRGGAGNTIYF
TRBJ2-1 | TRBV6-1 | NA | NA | TGTGCCAGCAGTGAATACGGGAACAATGAGCAGTTCTTC | CASSEYGNNEQFF
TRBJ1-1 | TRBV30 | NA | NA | TGTGCCTGGAGTGGAGGACGGGGGGGATACACTGAAGCTTTCTTT | CAWSGGRGGYTEAFF
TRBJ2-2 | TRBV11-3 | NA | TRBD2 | TGTGCCAGCAGCTCGCAGGGACTAGCGGGGGGGCTTCTGAACACCGGGGAGCTGTTTTTT | CASSSQGLAGGLLNTGELFF
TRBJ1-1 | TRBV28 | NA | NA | TGTGCCAGCAGTTTGTCAGGGATGGGAGCTTTCTTT | CASSLSGMGAFF
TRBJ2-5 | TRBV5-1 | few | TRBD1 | TGCGCCAGCAGCTCAAATACAGGGGTTACGGAGACCCAGTACTTC | CASSSNTGVTETQYF
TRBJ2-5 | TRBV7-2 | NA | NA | TGTGCCAGCAGCCCGCACCTACCGGTAGTCTCTGTAGAGACCCAGTACTTC | CASSPHLPVVSVETQYF
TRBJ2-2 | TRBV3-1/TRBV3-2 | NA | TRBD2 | TGTGCCAGCAGCCAGGGTACCGGGGGGACGAACACCGGGGAGCTGTTTTTT | CASSQGTGGTNTGELFF
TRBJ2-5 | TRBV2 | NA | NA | TGTGCCAGCAGTGAAAGTGGACAGATGGTGACCCAGTACTTC | CASSESGQMVTQYF
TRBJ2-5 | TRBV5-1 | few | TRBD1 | TGCGCCAGCAGCTTCGGGACAGGGGGAGAGACCCAGTACTTC | CASSFGTGGETQYF
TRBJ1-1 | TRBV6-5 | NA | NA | TGTGCCAGCAGTCTGGACAGTCGGACTGAAGCTTTCTTT | CASSLDSRTEAFF
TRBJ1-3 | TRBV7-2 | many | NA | TGTGCCAGCAGCCACGGACAAATCTCTGGAAACACCATATATTTT | CASSHGQISGNTIYF
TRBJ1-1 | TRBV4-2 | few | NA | TGTGCCAGCAGCCAAGACCGACGGGGCACTGAAGCTTTCTTT | CASSQDRRGTEAFF
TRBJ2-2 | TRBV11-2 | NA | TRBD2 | TGTGCCAGCAGCTTAGTAGCGGGGGATAACGGGGAGCTGTTTTTT | CASSLVAGDNGELFF
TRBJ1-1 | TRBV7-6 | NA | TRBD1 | TGTGCCAGCAGCTTCGACCGGGACAGCACTGAAGCTTTCTTT | CASSFDRDSTEAFF
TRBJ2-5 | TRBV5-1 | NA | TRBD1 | TGCGCCAGCAGCTCGACAGGGTCCCAAGAGACCCAGTACTTC | CASSSTGSQETQYF
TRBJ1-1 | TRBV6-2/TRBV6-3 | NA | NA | TGTGCCAGCAGTCCCCCCCCGAGGGGGGGCACTGAAGCTTTCTTT | CASSPPPRGGTEAFF
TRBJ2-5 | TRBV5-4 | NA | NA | TGTGCCAGCAGCCCGGGACACTTGAAAGAGACCCAGTACTTC | CASSPGHLKETQYF
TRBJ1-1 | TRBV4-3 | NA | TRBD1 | TGCGCCAGCAGCCCAGAGTACAGGGGTGGCGGCACTGAAGCTTTCTTT | CASSPEYRGGGTEAFF
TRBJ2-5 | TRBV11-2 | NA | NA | TGTGCCAGCAGCTTAGCGGGGGGCCGGGAGACCCAGTACTTC | CASSLAGGRETQYF